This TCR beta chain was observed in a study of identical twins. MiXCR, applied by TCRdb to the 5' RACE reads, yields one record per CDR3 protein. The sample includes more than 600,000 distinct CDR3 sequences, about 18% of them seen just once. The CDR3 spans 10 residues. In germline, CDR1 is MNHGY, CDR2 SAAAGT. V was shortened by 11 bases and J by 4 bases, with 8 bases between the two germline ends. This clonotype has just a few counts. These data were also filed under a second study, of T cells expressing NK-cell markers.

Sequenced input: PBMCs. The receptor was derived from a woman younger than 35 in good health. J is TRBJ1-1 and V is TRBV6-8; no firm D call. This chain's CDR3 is CAGEATEAFF. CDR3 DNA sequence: TGTGCCGGGGAGGCCACTGAAGCTTTCTTT.